This T cell receptor (beta chain) was found in a study of early T cells in non-severe SARS-CoV-2 infection. Across the whole study: The input, bulk RNA from unsorted whole blood, was sequenced, and chains were unpaired.

The sample holds many counts of this clonotype. The antigen remains undetermined. J was trimmed by 4 bases and V by 4 bases; bases with no gene match: 11. This CDR3 is built from 16 residues. Study-wide results and limits: Matching against VDJdb likely underestimated virus-specific expansions, favoring anti-spike CD8.

Individual cDNA molecules were tagged with unique molecular identifiers, the study reported. Each CDR3 protein gets one entry after TCRdb re-called the 5' RACE reads with MiXCR. The repertoire holds fewer than 35,000 distinct CDR3 sequences, with approximately 6% as singletons. The chain carries TRBV12-3 or TRBV12-4 and TRBJ2-7, with 9 bases fitting TRBD1. The sequence was obtained from an adult who was a healthcare worker with PCR-confirmed SARS-CoV-2 infection or an uninfected control (not recorded which). Sequencing input: whole blood. CDR3 in DNA: TGTGCCAGCAGTTCCTCCTTGACAGGGGGGTGGTACGAGCAGTACTTC. Its translation is CASSSSLTGGWYEQYF.